This T cell receptor beta chain was recorded in a study of blood T cells in healthy people across ages. Germline values: CDR1 MDHEN, CDR2 SYDVKM. This CDR3 has 12 residues. Trimming cost V 6 bases and J 5 bases, with 11 bases left between them. Of note for this clonotype: Its antigen is as yet unknown.

Study-wide findings and caveats: Estimates of diversity drawn from one million T cells were considered underestimates.

A J-beta primer mix and a sample-barcoded 5' primer were used in a second PCR of about 6 to 12 cycles. TCRdb reprocessed the 5' RACE reads with MiXCR, giving one entry per CDR3 protein. The profile covers about 970,000 distinct CDR3 sequences, with about 51% appearing a single time and over 20% taken by the ten largest. V and J are TRBV28 and TRBJ2-7; D may be TRBD2 (6 bases). The sample taken for sequencing was blood. This clonotype was obtained from a woman aged 60 to 75 in good health. Written as DNA, the CDR3 is TGTGCCAGCAGGACTAGTTTGCACGAGCAGTACTTC. Its protein is CASRTSLHEQYF.